Sequencing of this T cell receptor beta chain was carried out in a study of Ad26.COV2.S vaccination and SARS-CoV-2 variants. Here immunoSEQ multiplex PCR was the method, and the copy in TCRdb shows in-frame clones only, minus some. The repertoire holds approximately 350,000 clones, with under 90% as singletons. About this clone itself: Different DNA sequences within this sample yield the same CDR3.

The treatment: some 20 received Ad26.COV2.S at low or high dose, single or two shots; a few received placebo; per-sample allocation not given. It was on day 63 after the first vaccine or placebo injection that samples were taken. Germline V CDR1 and CDR2: SGDLS, YYNGEE. Trimming took off 0 bases at V and 0 bases at J, with 3 bases between the two ends. The CDR3 sequence is 13 residues long. The sequenced sample was peripheral blood, obtained in a trial of Ad26.COV2.S vaccine versus placebo. The rearrangement joins TRBV9 to TRBJ1-1; D uncertain. This TCR derives from a person aged 18 to 65 who received the Ad26.COV2.S COVID-19 vaccine or a placebo. The CDR3 DNA reads TGTGCCAGCAGCGTAGCGTTGAACACTGAAGCTTTCTTT. Translation: CASSVALNTEAFF.